These 16 T cell receptor beta chains were sequenced from one sample in a study of radiation and T cells in renal cell carcinoma. TCRdb keeps only in-frame clones here, not all; method: immunoSEQ multiplex PCR. This table has tens of thousands of clones, over 75% appearing once. Time point indicated: baseline pretreatment blood. The treatment was: 15 Gy SBRT to primary tumor, nephrectomy 4 weeks later. The sample here was blood, taken from a patient whose treatment included radiotherapy and nephrectomy. The source of these receptors is a man in his sixties with renal cell carcinoma.

The chain joins TRBV14 to TRBJ2-4, with a weak D call TRBD2 (6 bases). The CDR3 contains 14 residues. Deletions cut 4 bases from V and 1 base from J, with 8 bases between. Germline CDR1 is SGHDN and CDR2 is FVKESK. The CDR3 DNA follows: TGTGCCAGCAGCCTGGGACTGGCCAAAAACATTCAGTACTTC. Its translation: CASSLGLAKNIQYF.

The CDR3 sequence: CASSTGLRSYEQYF. CDR3 DNA: TGTGCCAGTAGCACGGGACTACGCTCCTACGAGCAGTACTTC. The chain combines TRBV19 with TRBJ2-7, with TRBD2 identical over 7 bases. V trimming: 6 bases; J trimming: 0 bases; junction bases outside the gene matches: 5. CDR1 and CDR2 (germline): LNHDA, SQIVND (reference sequence). The CDR3 spans 14 residues.

This clone came up a few times. The chain combines TRBV4-3 with TRBJ1-5; D might be TRBD1 (6 bases). Germline assignment: CDR1 LGHNA and CDR2 YSLEER. The CDR3 is 14 residues long. The germline V and J ends were trimmed by 2 bases and 7 bases, with 12 bases remaining between them. The CDR3 loop is CASSQTTGSQPQHF. Here the CDR3 DNA reads TGCGCCAGCAGCCAAACAACAGGGAGCCAGCCCCAGCATTTT.

Only one count was recorded for this clone. CDR3 residues: CAIRLAGGEYEQYF. The DNA for the CDR3 is TGTGCCATCAGACTAGCGGGAGGGGAGTACGAGCAGTACTTC. This sequence joins TRBV10-3 and TRBJ2-7, with TRBD2 matching 13 bases. This CDR3 is built from 14 residues. The V and J ends lost 6 bases and 4 bases, in that order; junction bases with no gene match: 3. The V gene's germline CDR1 is ENHRY and CDR2 SYGVKD.

The V and J genes are TRBV6-5 and TRBJ1-5; D gene ambiguous. Germline values: CDR1 MNHEY, CDR2 SVGAGI. CDR3 length: 13 amino acids. The germline V and J ends were trimmed by 5 bases and 6 bases, with 11 bases remaining between them. This CDR3 reads CASSRRGSQPQHF. In DNA form, the CDR3 reads TGTGCCAGCAGTAGGCGGGGTAGTCAGCCCCAGCATTTT.

The J gene is TRBJ2-1, the V gene TRBV7-3; 8 bases match TRBD2. In germline, CDR1 is SGHTA, CDR2 FQGTGA. V dropped 5 bases and J dropped 2; count of bases not matched to a gene: 8. CDR3 length: 16 amino acids. CDR3 coding DNA: TGTGCCAGCAGCCCCCTAGCGGGTACCACCTACAATGAGCAGTTCTTC. This gives the protein CASSPLAGTTYNEQFF.

The CDR3 spells CASSVAGDSNTEAFF. The CDR3 nucleotides are TGTGCCAGCAGCGTTGCAGGGGACAGCAACACTGAAGCTTTCTTT. This chain connects TRBV9 to TRBJ1-1; 7 bases agree with TRBD1. The CDR3 spans 15 residues. The germline gives CDR1 SGDLS, CDR2 YYNGEE. The V segment lost 2 bases and the J segment 2 bases; nucleotides outside the gene matches: 6.

The chain carries TRBV30 and TRBJ1-6; D unresolved. The V gene lost 3 bases and the J gene lost 13 bases, with 13 bases spanning the gap. Germline V CDR1 and CDR2: GTSNPN, SVGIG (reference sequence). This CDR3 comprises 12 residues. The CDR3 sequence: CAWRASEGPLHF. The CDR3 bases are TGTGCCTGGAGGGCCTCGGAGGGTCCCCTCCACTTT.

The chain recombines TRBV20-1 with TRBJ2-7, with a tentative D call TRBD1 (5 bases). Germline V gives CDR1 DFQATT, CDR2 SNEGSKA (reference sequence). This CDR3 is built from 11 residues. V lost 0 bases, J lost 9 bases, and 9 bases lay in between. CDR3 sequence reads: CSAREGLMQYF. CDR3 nucleotide sequence: TGCAGTGCTAGAGAGGGGCTTATGCAGTACTTC.

Only one count was recorded for this clone. The rearrangement uses TRBV7-6 and TRBJ1-2, with 9 bases matching TRBD1. Germline loops: CDR1 SGHVS, CDR2 FNYEAQ. The V gene end was trimmed by 5 bases and the J gene end by 2 bases; junction bases not matched to a gene: 3. The CDR3 spans 14 residues. CDR3 DNA: TGTGCCAGCAGCGCCGGGACAGGGAACTATGGCTACACCTTC. This translates into CASSAGTGNYGYTF.

The rearrangement joins TRBV9 to TRBJ2-2; D gene unclear. This CDR3 region has 16 residues. The V end lost 0 bases, the J end lost 6 bases, and 15 bases lay between the germline ends. Germline-derived CDR1 and CDR2 are SGDLS and YYNGEE. CDR3 protein: CASSVGATLAAGELFF. The CDR3, as DNA: TGTGCCAGCAGCGTAGGCGCTACTTTAGCCGCCGGGGAGCTGTTTTTT.

This clone occurred a few times. J is TRBJ2-2 and V is TRBV5-1; D gene ambiguous. CDR3 size: 15 residues. Trimming removed 0 bases at V and 6 bases at J, with 12 bases between. CDR1 is SGHRS and CDR2 is YFSETQ in the germline V gene. The CDR3 reads CASSLAVQTPGELFF. CDR3 DNA: TGCGCCAGCAGCTTGGCCGTCCAGACGCCCGGGGAGCTGTTTTTT. The full variable domain, its missing parts supplied by reference TRBV5-1 and TRBJ2-2, is KAGVTQTPRYLIKTRGQQVTLSCSPISGHRSVSWYQQTPGQGLQFLFEYFSETQRNKGNFPGRFSGRQFSNSRSEMNVSTLELGDSALYLCASSLAVQTPGELFFGEGSRLTVL.

The genes are TRBV5-1 and TRBJ2-7, with a tentative D call TRBD1 (6 bases). The CDR3 sequence is 14 residues long. Between the trimmed V and J ends, which lost 0 bases and 3 bases, there was a span of 10 bases. Germline values: CDR1 SGHRS, CDR2 YFSETQ. The CDR3 here is CASSLAGQDYEQYF. CDR3 nucleotide sequence: TGCGCCAGCAGCTTGGCGGGACAAGACTACGAGCAGTACTTC.

The V call is TRBV5-1, the J call TRBJ2-7; 11 bases map to TRBD2. Germline values: CDR1 SGHRS, CDR2 YFSETQ. The CDR3 loop spans 15 amino acids. The J segment lost 1 base and the V segment lost 4 bases, leaving 4 bases of the junction unmatched. CDR3: CASSITSGGSYEQYF. The CDR3 region has the DNA TGCGCCAGCAGCATCACTAGCGGGGGATCCTACGAGCAGTACTTC. Filled out from reference TRBV5-1 and TRBJ2-7, the complete variable domain reads KAGVTQTPRYLIKTRGQQVTLSCSPISGHRSVSWYQQTPGQGLQFLFEYFSETQRNKGNFPGRFSGRQFSNSRSEMNVSTLELGDSALYLCASSITSGGSYEQYFGPGTRLTVT.

This rearrangement joins TRBV28 to TRBJ1-2; a weak D match, TRBD1 (5 bases). Germline-derived CDR1 and CDR2 are MDHEN and SYDVKM. The V and J ends lost 5 bases and 4 bases respectively, with 14 bases between them. The length of the CDR3 is 14 residues. CDR3 DNA: TGTGCCAGCAGTCCTTACCCCAGGGTCTATGGCTACACCTTC. Its translation is CASSPYPRVYGYTF.

The chain is built from TRBV28 and TRBJ2-5; 7 bases agree with TRBD2. The CDR3 consists of 15 residues. The germline V gene encodes CDR1 MDHEN and CDR2 SYDVKM. V trimming: 7 bases; J trimming: 2 bases; junction bases outside the gene matches: 10. CDR3 sequence: CASKNWRENQETQYF. CDR3 DNA: TGTGCCAGCAAAAACTGGCGGGAGAATCAAGAGACCCAGTACTTC.